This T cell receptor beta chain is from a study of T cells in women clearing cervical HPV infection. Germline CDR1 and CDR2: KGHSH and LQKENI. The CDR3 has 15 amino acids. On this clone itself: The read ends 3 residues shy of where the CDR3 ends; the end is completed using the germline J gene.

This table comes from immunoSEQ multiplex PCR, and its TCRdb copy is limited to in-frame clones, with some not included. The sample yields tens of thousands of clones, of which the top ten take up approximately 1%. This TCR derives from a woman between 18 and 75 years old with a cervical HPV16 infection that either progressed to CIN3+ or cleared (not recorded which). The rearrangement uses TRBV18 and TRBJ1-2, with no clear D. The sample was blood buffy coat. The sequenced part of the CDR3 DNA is TGTGCCAGCTCACCACCGGTGACCGACTACAATGAA. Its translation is CASSPPVTDYNE. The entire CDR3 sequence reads CASSPPVTDYNEYTF.